These 3 T cell receptor beta chains were sequenced from one sample in a study of CD8+CD57+ T cells in acquired aplastic anemia. Individuals selected for sequencing had exhibited CD8+CD57+ cell expansion on flow cytometry. CDR3 and TCR beta VDJ profiling relied on a genomic DNA template. One entry per CDR3 protein, called by TCRdb with MiXCR from the reads. The repertoire includes fewer than 200,000 distinct CDR3 sequences, 40% to 50% of them detected once, and more than 1% sits in the top ten. What was sequenced was sorted CD4+, CD8+, or CD8+CD57+ T cells (not recorded which) from PBMCs. These receptors came from a human donor with aplastic anemia.

This clonotype was seen many times. This chain connects TRBV20-1 to TRBJ2-7; D unclear. The CDR3 totals 11 residues. V was cut by 6 bases and J by 13 bases, with 19 bases left in between. Per the germline V gene, CDR1 is DFQATT and CDR2 is SNEGSKA (reference sequence). CDR3 in amino acids: CSALYGGSQYF. The DNA of the CDR3 is TGCAGTGCCCTATATGGCGGCTCCCAATACTTC.

V is TRBV25-1 and J is TRBJ2-4; D is ambiguous. The germline gives CDR1 MGHDK, CDR2 SYGVNS. V was trimmed by 2 bases and J by 3 bases, leaving 8 bases between them. This CDR3 region has 14 residues. CDR3 sequence: CASSEGRGKNIQYF. CDR3 coding DNA: TGTGCCAGCAGTGAAGGGCGCGGCAAAAACATTCAGTACTTC. The full variable domain, completed using reference TRBV25-1 and TRBJ2-4, is EADIYQTPRYLVIGTGKKITLECSQTMGHDKMYWYQQDPGMELHLIHYSYGVNSTEKGDLSSESTVSRIRTEHFPLTLESARPSHTSQYLCASSEGRGKNIQYFGAGTRLSVL.

This clonotype turned up a few times. J is TRBJ1-2 and V is TRBV19, with 10 bases matching TRBD1. V shed 7 bases, J shed 5 bases, and the junction held 7 bases outside the gene matches. The CDR3 covers 14 residues. Germline assignment: CDR1 LNHDA and CDR2 SQIVND (reference sequence). Here the CDR3 DNA reads TGTGCCAGTACTCCGGGACAGGGGACTTATGGCTACACCTTC. It translates to CASTPGQGTYGYTF.